The clone carrying this T cell receptor beta chain was seen only a few times. The target antigen is unknown. This entry belongs to a study of beta chain features in type 1 diabetes. As every portion of the isolated RNA was reverse transcribed, the sequencing read expressed TCRB transcripts. Assay: immunoSEQ multiplex PCR; the TCRdb copy retains only in-frame clones and omits some. The sample records around 450,000 clones, around 10% being singletons. Broader study findings: Junctions at VDJ sites from type 1 diabetes patients had fewer insertions and more deletions.

The V segment lost 3 bases and the J segment 4 bases; nucleotides outside the gene matches: 5. The CDR3 length is 14 residues. The germline gives CDR1 SGDLS, CDR2 YYNGEE. The clonotype comes from a woman under 30 in good health. The chain employs TRBV9 and TRBJ2-3; 7 nucleotides align to TRBD2. Specimen: naive CD4+ T cells from blood. The CDR3 loop reads CASSGTSWADTQYF. The CDR3, as DNA: TGTGCCAGCAGCGGGACTAGTTGGGCAGATACGCAGTATTTT.